The T cell receptor beta chain under discussion was sequenced for a study of Graves' ophthalmopathy and Graves' hyperthyroidism. This clonotype was detected many times. Stable hyperthyroidism referred to disease that showed no ophthalmopathy within 18 months of follow-up. For repertoire sequencing, the TCR beta CDR3 regions were amplified from RNA transcripts. In the first round, RT-PCR was carried out with HTBI primers, and a multiplex PCR formed the second round. TCRdb independently ran MiXCR on the multiplex PCR reads; one entry per CDR3 protein. The sample lists about 380,000 distinct CDR3 sequences; roughly 14% were seen once. The sequencing input was peripheral blood. The receptor was isolated from a woman aged 18 to 35 with stable Graves' hyperthyroidism.

The CDR3 nucleotides read TGTGCCAGCAGTTACTCGTTCATTTCCTACGAGCAGTACTTC. Protein: CASSYSFISYEQYF. This chain uses TRBV6-5 with TRBJ2-7; D gene ambiguous. Trimming stripped 0 bases from V and 1 base from J, with 7 bases between. The length of the CDR3 is 14 residues. CDR1 and CDR2 (germline): MNHEY, SVGAGI.